Listed below are T cell receptor beta chains from one sample, sequenced in a study of cytomegalovirus exposure and HLA in healthy donors. The assay was immunoSEQ multiplex PCR, and TCRdb's table has in-frame clones only and misses some. The sample lists 200,000 to 300,000 clones, about 86% seen once, with about 3% in the top ten. The specimen sequenced was PBMCs. These TCRs come from a man younger than 35 in good health and CMV-seronegative. Both conserved end residues are part of each CDR3.

j_call | v_call | cdr3_aa
TRBJ1-4 | TRBV28 | CASSSGTGSGEKLFF
TRBJ2-3 | TRBV10-3 | CAISDERDADTQYF
TRBJ1-6 | TRBV18 | CASSPNTGNSPLHF
TRBJ1-1 | TRBV7-9 | CASSLGARMGEANTEAFF
TRBJ1-5 | TRBV15 | CATSERSGQPQHF
TRBJ2-5 | TRBV7-9 | CASSPRSGRAGETQYF
TRBJ1-2 | TRBV7-2 | CASSLDRDYGYTF
TRBJ1-1 | TRBV19 | CASSIAGLTEAFF
TRBJ1-1 | TRBV6-6 | CASRGAGLKTEAFF
TRBJ2-3 | TRBV7-6 | CASSPLGGITDTQYF
TRBJ2-2 | TRBV27 | CASNPWGAENTGELFF
TRBJ1-2 | TRBV6-5 | CASSYSTRGLGGYTF
TRBJ2-4 | TRBV19 | CASSIDWAQAKNIQYF
TRBJ2-1 | TRBV27 | CASNLAGKNNEQFF
TRBJ2-7 | TRBV5-1 | CASSHGTEISYEQYF
TRBJ2-1 | TRBV4-3 | CASSRGELAGRVNEQFF
TRBJ2-3 | TRBV28 | CASSSNTQYF
TRBJ2-3 | TRBV4-3 | CASSQDPWSEAGVITDTQYF
TRBJ2-1 | TRBV27 | CASSFYGEQFF
TRBJ2-3 | TRBV5-1 | CASNSGGLGDTQYF
TRBJ1-6 | TRBV14 | CASSQDLWTGSTPLHF
TRBJ2-1 | TRBV29-1 | CSADRDRGVNEQFF
TRBJ2-3 | TRBV7-9 | CASSAPGLGTQYF
TRBJ1-2 | TRBV28 | CASSLHVPNYGYTF
TRBJ2-7 | TRBV28 | CAAEGAARAGNGEQYF
TRBJ1-5 | TRBV18 | CASSLSQGNQPQHF
TRBJ1-2 | TRBV19 | CASSIQGSGNYGYTF
TRBJ2-3 | TRBV9 | CASSVAGGAGDTQYF
TRBJ2-7 | TRBV6-1 | CASRTGGNEQYF
TRBJ2-5 | TRBV9 | CASSVSGGPLETQYF
TRBJ2-5 | TRBV12-5 | CASGFRGGETQYF
TRBJ2-1 | TRBV4-1 | CASSQDFGTSPFF
TRBJ2-7 | TRBV11-2 | CASSLAGTDFYEQYF
TRBJ1-1 | TRBV4-3 | CASSQEQDTAAFF
TRBJ1-6 | TRBV7-6 | CASSLGQGASNSPLHF
TRBJ2-7 | TRBV4-3 | CASSQAAGGGKQYF
TRBJ2-2 | TRBV4-3 | CASSLGLTAAAGELFF
TRBJ2-7 | TRBV19 | CASSRDRDYEQYF
TRBJ1-4 | TRBV4-2 | CASSQLGRGLLATNEKLFF
TRBJ2-7 | TRBV15 | CATSRVTEEQYF